These 28 T cell receptor beta chains share one sample of origin, sequenced in a study of T cell responses to AZD1222 COVID-19 vaccine. Produced via immunoSEQ multiplex PCR; TCRdb's table is partial and in-frame only. The sample contains 120,000 to 150,000 clones, around 84% of which appear only once. Material: peripheral blood, obtained 28 days after the second AZD1222 dose. These receptors were collected from an adult who received the AZD1222 COVID-19 vaccine.

This chain uses TRBV19 with TRBJ1-4; D not resolved. The germline gives CDR1 LNHDA, CDR2 SQIVND (reference sequence). CDR3 size: 15 residues. The germline V and J ends were trimmed by 5 bases and 8 bases, with 18 bases remaining between them. The CDR3 region is CASSEVGIKEEKLFF. DNA of the CDR3: TGTGCCAGTAGTGAGGTGGGCATCAAGGAGGAAAAACTGTTTTTT.

This chain uses TRBV20-1 with TRBJ2-3, with 10 bases aligning to TRBD1. Germline CDR1 and CDR2: DFQATT and SNEGSKA (reference sequence). The V gene end was trimmed by 3 bases and the J gene end by 3 bases; junction bases not matched to a gene: 9. This CDR3 is built from 16 residues. CDR3 bases: TGCAGTGCTAGTCCGGGGGGACAGGGGAAGACAGATACGCAGTATTTT. This sequence encodes CSASPGGQGKTDTQYF.

The V call is TRBV19, the J call TRBJ2-7; the D gene is possibly TRBD2 (5 bases). The germline V gene has CDR1 LNHDA and CDR2 SQIVND (reference sequence). This CDR3 has 17 amino acids. V dropped 2 bases and J dropped 0 bases, with 17 bases sitting between them. The CDR3 here is CASSIPVWGGSSYEQYF. CDR3 bases: TGTGCCAGTAGTATACCCGTTTGGGGTGGGAGCTCCTACGAGCAGTACTTC.

The chain couples TRBV5-1 to TRBJ2-3; D call uncertain. The CDR3 covers 14 residues. Trimming cost V 1 base and J 6 bases, with 12 bases left between them. The germline CDR1 and CDR2 sequences are SGHRS and YFSETQ. Here the CDR3 reads CASSLSTNGDTQYF. Written as DNA, the CDR3 is TGCGCCAGCAGCTTGAGTACCAACGGGGATACGCAGTATTTT.

The chain joins TRBV24-1 to TRBJ1-2; possibly TRBD1 for D (6 bases). The germline V gene has CDR1 KGHDR and CDR2 SFDVKD. CDR3 size: 15 residues. The V and J ends lost 4 bases and 4 bases respectively, with 15 bases between them. The CDR3 here is CATSEGPTGPYGYTF. The DNA for the CDR3 is TGTGCCACCAGTGAGGGGCCAACAGGGCCCTATGGCTACACCTTC.

V usage is TRBV18 and J usage is TRBJ1-3; D not resolved. The CDR3 has 16 residues. Germline V gene data show CDR1 as KGHSH and CDR2 as LQKENI. V lost 2 bases, J lost 0 bases, and 11 bases lay in between. The CDR3 loop reads CASSPSTEYSGNTIYF. The CDR3 DNA follows: TGTGCCAGCTCACCATCGACGGAATACTCTGGAAACACCATATATTTT.

The V call is TRBV18, the J call TRBJ2-7, with 8 bases lining up with TRBD2. V dropped 2 bases and J dropped 0; count of bases not matched to a gene: 12. The CDR3 runs to 18 residues. The V gene's germline CDR1 is KGHSH and CDR2 LQKENI. This CDR3 is CASSPYSGNQIFSYEQYF. The CDR3 bases are TGTGCCAGCTCACCATATAGCGGGAACCAGATATTCTCCTACGAGCAGTACTTC.

This rearrangement joins TRBV7-2 to TRBJ1-6; 7 bases line up with TRBD1. Germline-derived CDR1 and CDR2 are SGHTA and FQGNSA. The length of the CDR3 is 16 residues. V trimming: 6 bases; J trimming: 4 bases; junction bases outside the gene matches: 9. The CDR3 loop is CASRQGVGGYNSPLHF. CDR3 in DNA: TGTGCCAGCAGGCAGGGGGTTGGGGGGTATAATTCACCCCTCCACTTT.

This chain links TRBV15 with TRBJ1-4; no clear D. The CDR3 length is 13 residues. V lost 0 bases to trimming and J lost 7 bases, with 6 bases between them. Germline values: CDR1 LNHNV, CDR2 YYDKDF (reference sequence). DNA for the CDR3: TGTGCCACCAGCAGAGACAGGATTGAAAAACTGTTTTTT. Its translation: CATSRDRIEKLFF.

This clone was recorded only once. This chain joins TRBV15 and TRBJ1-1, with 7 bases aligning to TRBD1. V lost 6 bases to trimming and J lost 0 bases; unmatched junction nucleotides: 1. Germline V CDR1 and CDR2: LNHNV, YYDKDF (reference sequence). The CDR3 has 13 residues. The CDR3 region has the DNA TGTGCCACCAGGACAGGGTTGAACACTGAAGCTTTCTTT. Its translation: CATRTGLNTEAFF.

The CDR3 region is CASSLPPGQGDEKLFF. CDR3 DNA: TGTGCCAGCAGCTTACCCCCGGGACAGGGGGATGAAAAACTGTTTTTT. This chain uses TRBV7-9 with TRBJ1-4, with 11 positions matching TRBD1. CDR1 is SEHNR and CDR2 is FQNEAQ in the germline V gene (reference sequence). Trimming removed 2 bases from V and 6 bases from J; junction bases left unmatched: 5. This CDR3 is built from 16 residues.

The chain employs TRBV14 and TRBJ1-1; D is possibly TRBD1 (5 bases). The CDR3 has 13 amino acids. V was clipped by 0 bases and J by 8 bases, with 10 bases between them. CDR1 and CDR2 from the germline V gene are SGHDN and FVKESK. The CDR3 spells CASSQDGGSEAFF. The DNA for the CDR3 is TGTGCCAGCAGCCAAGATGGGGGGTCGGAAGCTTTCTTT.

J is TRBJ1-6 and V is TRBV11-2; the match to TRBD1 covers 9 bases. The CDR3 is made up of 16 amino acids. J gave up 7 bases and V 1 base, and 5 bases lay outside the gene matches. The germline V gene has CDR1 SGHAT and CDR2 FQNNGV. The CDR3 coding sequence is TGTGCCAGCAGCTTAGGTCGGACAGGGGCCAATTCACCCCTCCACTTT. Protein sequence: CASSLGRTGANSPLHF. Full variable domain (remainder filled in from reference TRBV11-2 and TRBJ1-6): EAGVAQSPRYKIIEKRQSVAFWCNPISGHATLYWYQQILGQGPKLLIQFQNNGVVDDSQLPKDRFSAERLKGVDSTLKIQPAKLEDSAVYLCASSLGRTGANSPLHFGNGTRLTVT.

The V gene is TRBV11-2, the J gene TRBJ2-7; tentatively, D is TRBD2 (6 bases). The CDR3 is 16 residues long. Germline-derived CDR1 and CDR2 are SGHAT and FQNNGV. Between the trimmed V and J ends, which lost 4 bases and 4 bases, there was a span of 20 bases. CDR3 nucleotide sequence: TGTGCCAGCAGCTCCCGAGGCGGCGGGATGACATACGAGCAGTACTTC. Translated, it gives CASSSRGGGMTYEQYF.

CDR3 coding DNA: TGTGCCAGCAGCCAAGGGACCGGCTTGGGAGGCGAGCAGTACTTC. Its translation is CASSQGTGLGGEQYF. The chain couples TRBV3-1 (or the pseudogene TRBV3-2) to TRBJ2-7; D might be TRBD2 (6 bases). Trimming removed 1 base from V and 6 bases from J, with 16 bases in between. This CDR3 has 15 amino acids. Germline loops: CDR1 LGHDT, CDR2 YNNKEL (reference sequence).

The chain has TRBV6-5 and TRBJ1-4; D perhaps matches TRBD1 (5 bases). CDR3 length: 13 residues. Germline V gene sequence: CDR1 MNHEY, CDR2 SVGAGI. The V end was cut by 6 bases, the J end by 0 bases, with 5 bases between. The DNA of the CDR3 is TGTGCCAGCAGGGACACAACTAATGAAAAACTGTTTTTT. Translated: CASRDTTNEKLFF.

The chain has TRBV7-9 and TRBJ2-5; possibly TRBD1 or TRBD2 for D (5 bases each). V was shortened by 4 bases and J by 3 bases, with 12 bases between the two germline ends. The germline gives CDR1 SEHNR, CDR2 FQNEAQ (reference sequence). The CDR3 is 14 amino acids. The CDR3 spells CASSSRLGEETQYF. CDR3 nucleotide sequence: TGTGCCAGCAGCTCTCGCCTGGGGGAAGAGACCCAGTACTTC.

On this clone itself: The sample holds other DNA sequences that translate to the same CDR3. The chain is built from TRBV30 and TRBJ1-5; 9 nucleotides agree with TRBD1. The germline CDR1 and CDR2 sequences are GTSNPN and SVGIG (reference sequence). The V and J ends lost 0 bases and 4 bases, in that order; junction bases with no gene match: 1. The CDR3 spans 14 residues. CDR3: CAWSVGQGNQPQHF. The CDR3 DNA reads as TGTGCCTGGAGTGTAGGACAGGGGAATCAGCCCCAGCATTTT.

V is TRBV14 and J is TRBJ2-1, with a tentative D call TRBD2 (6 bases). V was cut by 4 bases and J by 15 bases, with 16 bases left in between. The CDR3 has 12 residues. The germline CDR1 and CDR2 sequences are SGHDN and FVKESK. CDR3 amino acids: CASSPTRGTPFF. CDR3 nucleotides: TGTGCCAGCAGCCCTACCCGGGGGACCCCGTTCTTC.

In regard to this clone: Other DNA variants within this sample encode the same CDR3. The J gene is TRBJ2-7, the V gene TRBV27, with 11 nucleotides matching TRBD2. V dropped 3 bases and J dropped 7; count of bases not matched to a gene: 8. Germline CDR1 is MNHEY and CDR2 is SMNVEV (reference sequence). The CDR3 extends over 15 amino acids. CDR3 nucleotides: TGTGCCAGCAGTTTCATAGCGGGGGGGCCGGGGGAGCAGTACTTC. Translation gives CASSFIAGGPGEQYF.

This chain connects TRBV5-4 to TRBJ1-3, with TRBD1 identical over 7 bases. This CDR3 is built from 16 residues. Germline V gives CDR1 SGHNT, CDR2 YYREEE (reference sequence). The V gene end was trimmed by 3 bases and the J gene end by 0 bases; junction bases not matched to a gene: 6. CDR3 in amino acids: CASSSRTGASGNTIYF. CDR3 sequence (DNA): TGTGCCAGCAGCTCCCGGACAGGTGCCTCTGGAAACACCATATATTTT.

The gene calls are TRBV7-8 and TRBJ2-3, with no clear D. Germline CDR1 reads SGHVS; CDR2 reads FQNEAQ. The ends were cut back, 5 bases at V and 6 bases at J, with 18 bases in the middle. The CDR3 totals 15 residues. The CDR3 sequence: CASSPILEAADTQYF. CDR3 nucleotides: TGTGCCAGCAGCCCAATCCTCGAGGCCGCCGATACGCAGTATTTT.

The V gene is TRBV16, the J gene TRBJ1-5; TRBD1 agrees at 8 bases. CDR3 length equals 15 residues. The junction had 1 base not matched to a gene; V was cut back by 1 base and J by 2 bases. Germline V CDR1 and CDR2: KGHSY, FQNENV. CDR3 sequence reads: CASSQLGQGNQPQHF. The CDR3 DNA follows: TGTGCCAGCAGCCAATTGGGACAGGGCAATCAGCCCCAGCATTTT.

This rearrangement joins TRBV25-1 to TRBJ1-3; D call uncertain. The CDR3 is 13 amino acids. CDR1 and CDR2 from the germline V gene are MGHDK and SYGVNS. Trimming took off 4 bases at V and 0 bases at J, with 4 bases between the two ends. The CDR3 loop reads CASSVGSGNTIYF. The CDR3 DNA follows: TGTGCCAGCAGTGTTGGCTCTGGAAACACCATATATTTT.

The chain is built from TRBV6-6 and TRBJ1-6, with 7 bases fitting TRBD1. CDR1 is MNHNY, CDR2 SVGAGI, per germline (reference sequence). V dropped 5 bases and J dropped 5; count of bases not matched to a gene: 12. This CDR3 comprises 17 residues. Written as DNA, the CDR3 is TGTGCCAGCAGTCTTGTTTGGGGGACAGCTAATAATTCACCCCTCCACTTT. The encoded protein is CASSLVWGTANNSPLHF.

J is TRBJ1-1 and V is TRBV6-4, with TRBD1 identical over 9 bases. V was pared by 4 bases and J by 0 bases, with 12 bases of the junction left unmatched. The germline V gene has CDR1 MRHNA and CDR2 SNTAGT. This CDR3 has 18 residues. In nucleotides, the CDR3 is TGTGCCAGCAGTGCCCTCTTCCGGGACAGGGTTATGAACACTGAAGCTTTCTTT. Its translation: CASSALFRDRVMNTEAFF.

The chain links TRBV6-5 to TRBJ2-5; D perhaps matches TRBD1 (5 bases). V was clipped by 0 bases and J by 2 bases, with 10 bases between them. The CDR3 totals 15 residues. Germline V gene data show CDR1 as MNHEY and CDR2 as SVGAGI. CDR3 bases: TGTGCCAGCAGTTACTCGCGAACAGGACAAGAGACCCAGTACTTC. Its protein is CASSYSRTGQETQYF.

The table lists this clone with a count of one. This sequence joins TRBV5-6 and TRBJ2-3; TRBD2 might be the D (6 bases). Trimming took off 4 bases at V and 8 bases at J, with 17 bases between the two ends. CDR3 length equals 14 residues. CDR1 and CDR2 (germline): SGHDT, YYEEEE. This chain's CDR3 is CASSPGWGVGTQYF. The CDR3 DNA follows: TGTGCCAGCAGCCCCGGCTGGGGGGTAGGTACGCAGTATTTT. The whole variable domain, filled in from reference TRBV5-6 and TRBJ2-3, reads DAGVTQSPTHLIKTRGQQVTLRCSPKSGHDTVSWYQQALGQGPQFIFQYYEEEERQRGNFPDRFSGHQFPNYSSELNVNALLLGDSALYLCASSPGWGVGTQYFGPGTRLTVL.